This TCR beta chain was identified during a study of T-cell reconstitution after alpha-beta-depleted transplantation in children. Preparing the TCRbeta library involved the use of unique molecular identifiers. TCRdb used MiXCR to reprocess the PCR reads, holding one entry per CDR3 protein. The table has about 98,000 distinct CDR3 sequences, about a quarter seen once. CDR3 length equals 15 residues. J lost 4 bases, V lost 0 bases, and 2 bases had no gene match. From germline, CDR1 is SEHNR and CDR2 FQNEAQ (reference sequence). The rearrangement links TRBV7-9 to TRBJ2-5; 10 bases align to TRBD1. The material was PBMCs, obtained before TCRalphabeta/CD19-depleted stem cell transplant. The TCR comes from a boy aged 2 to 10 with acute lymphoblastic leukemia, due to receive a stem cell transplant. The CDR3 nucleotides are TGTGCCAGCAGCTTAGCCGGGACAGGGGCAGAGACCCAGTACTTC. This encodes CASSLAGTGAETQYF.